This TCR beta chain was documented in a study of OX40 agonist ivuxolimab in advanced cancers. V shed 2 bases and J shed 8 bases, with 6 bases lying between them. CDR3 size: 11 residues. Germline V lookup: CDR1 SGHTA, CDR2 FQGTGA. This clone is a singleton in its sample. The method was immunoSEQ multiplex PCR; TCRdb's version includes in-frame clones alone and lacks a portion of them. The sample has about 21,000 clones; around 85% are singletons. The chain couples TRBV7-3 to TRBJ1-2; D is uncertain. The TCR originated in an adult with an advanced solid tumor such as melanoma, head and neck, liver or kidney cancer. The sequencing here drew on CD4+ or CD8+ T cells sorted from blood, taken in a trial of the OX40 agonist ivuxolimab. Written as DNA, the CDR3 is TGTGCCAGCAGCTTAGCGACCGGCTACACCTTC. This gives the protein CASSLATGYTF. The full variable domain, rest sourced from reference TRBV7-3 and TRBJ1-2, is GAGVSQTPSNKVTEKGKYVELRCDPISGHTALYWYRQSLGQGPEFLIYFQGTGAADDSGLPNDRFFAVRPEGSVSTLKIQRTERGDSAVYLCASSLATGYTFGSGTRLTVV.